The source of this TCR beta chain is a study of identical twins. A template switching step contributed a universal primer site, while unique molecular identifiers were present in the cDNA. TCRdb used MiXCR to reprocess the 5' RACE reads, holding one entry per CDR3 protein. The sample lists 350,000 to 600,000 distinct CDR3 sequences; 13% to 15% were seen once. There are a few counts of this clonotype. Its antigen is currently unknown. Study results and limitations: Compared with unrelated sharing, twin-shared out-of-frame alpha sequences had more low-probability sequences. Cord blood beta clonotypes that were abundant carried fewer insertions, and memory repertoires showed no such trend.

CDR3 length: 17 amino acids. Germline CDR1 reads LGHNA; CDR2 reads YSLEER. Trimming removed 0 bases at V and 2 bases at J, with 14 bases between. These same records also appear under a second study, on yellow fever vaccine responses in identical twins.

What was sequenced was CD4+ T cells sorted from blood. The clonotype comes from a woman between 18 and 30 years old in good health. The J gene is TRBJ2-1, the V gene TRBV4-3; D unresolved. CDR3 DNA: TGCGCCAGCAGCCAAGATTCTGAGCGTTGGGCCTACAATGAGCAGTTCTTC. Translation gives CASSQDSERWAYNEQFF.